Following are 13 T cell receptor beta chains from one sample sequenced in a study of Ad26.COV2.S vaccination and SARS-CoV-2 variants. The treatment is: roughly 19 received Ad26.COV2.S at low or high dose, single or two shots; a few received placebo; per-sample allocation not given. Samples came from day 63 after the first vaccine or placebo injection. Assay used: immunoSEQ multiplex PCR; TCRdb lists only in-frame clones, some missing. The table includes around 340,000 clones, 80% to 90% detected once. The material sequenced was peripheral blood, taken in a trial of Ad26.COV2.S vaccine versus placebo. These receptors originate from a person aged 18 to 65 who received the Ad26.COV2.S COVID-19 vaccine or a placebo.

The rearrangement joins TRBV7-9 to TRBJ1-2; D remains unclear. CDR1 SEHNR and CDR2 FQNEAQ come from the germline V gene (reference sequence). V lost 5 bases and J 3 bases, leaving 10 bases between the germline ends. This CDR3 region has 13 residues. The CDR3 sequence: CASSPGNYYGYTF. CDR3 nucleotides: TGTGCCAGCAGCCCCGGGAACTACTATGGCTACACCTTC.

The CDR3 protein is CAGQQGVGNIQYF. The DNA for the CDR3 is TGTGCCGGACAACAGGGGGTCGGAAACATTCAGTACTTC. V and J are TRBV2 and TRBJ2-4; 8 bases fit TRBD1. The CDR3 totals 13 residues. Germline V lookup: CDR1 SNHLY, CDR2 FYNNEI. J was trimmed by 6 bases and V by 11 bases; bases with no gene match: 9.

The chain carries TRBV28 and TRBJ1-5, with D maybe TRBD1 (6 bases). The CDR3 runs 17 residues. The V end lost 5 bases, the J end lost 7 bases, and 24 bases lay between the germline ends. Germline CDR1 is MDHEN and CDR2 is SYDVKM. CDR3 nucleotides: TGTGCCAGCAGTGGAAGGGGGGACACTCCCCTCCCCCAGCCCCAGCATTTT. Translated: CASSGRGDTPLPQPQHF.

This clone has more than one count but fewer than ten. CDR3 residues: CASSFTWGTGRTPGNTIYF. DNA for the CDR3: TGCGCCAGCAGCTTTACGTGGGGGACAGGTCGTACACCTGGAAACACCATATATTTT. The chain carries TRBV5-1 and TRBJ1-3; 8 bases map to TRBD1. Per germline, CDR1 SGHRS and CDR2 YFSETQ. This CDR3 is 19 amino acids long. The trim removed 2 bases at V and 2 bases at J, leaving 15 bases unmatched.

This clone has just a few counts. The chain joins TRBV19 to TRBJ1-5, with 7 bases matching TRBD1. Unmatched junction bases numbered 5, after V lost 8 bases and J lost 4 bases. CDR3 length equals 13 residues. Per germline, CDR1 LNHDA and CDR2 SQIVND (reference sequence). CDR3 sequence reads: CASRDRQNQPQHF. DNA of the CDR3: TGTGCCAGTCGGGACAGACAAAATCAGCCCCAGCATTTT.

This clone was detected once. CDR3 region: CASSLAQGSGNTIYF. As DNA, the CDR3 is TGTGCCAGCAGCTTAGCCCAAGGGTCTGGAAACACCATATATTTT. The chain is built from TRBV7-2 and TRBJ1-3; no reliable D call. The V end was cut by 0 bases, the J end by 1 base, with 7 bases between. This CDR3 spans 15 amino acids. CDR1 and CDR2 (germline): SGHTA, FQGNSA.

The V call is TRBV29-1, the J call TRBJ1-2; 8 bases map to TRBD1. The CDR3 totals 12 residues. The V segment lost 5 bases and the J segment 6 bases; nucleotides outside the gene matches: 5. Germline V lookup: CDR1 SQVTM, CDR2 ANQGSEA. The CDR3 protein is CSVSDRENGYTF. The DNA for the CDR3 is TGCAGCGTTTCGGACAGGGAAAATGGCTACACCTTC.

V gene TRBV29-1 combines with J gene TRBJ2-7; TRBD1 aligns across 7 bases. The CDR3 is made up of 12 amino acids. J lost 6 bases, V lost 0 bases, and 2 bases had no gene match. From germline, CDR1 is SQVTM and CDR2 ANQGSEA. The CDR3 region has the DNA TGCAGCGTTGAAGAACAGGGGAGCGAGCAGTACTTC. It yields the protein CSVEEQGSEQYF.

The chain employs TRBV7-3 and TRBJ2-5; D is perhaps TRBD2 (5 bases). V was shortened by 8 bases and J by 4 bases, with 14 bases between the two germline ends. The germline gives CDR1 SGHTA, CDR2 FQGTGA. The CDR3 runs to 13 residues. The CDR3 loop is CASRRTPGETQYF. The CDR3 DNA follows: TGTGCCAGCCGGAGGACTCCGGGAGAGACCCAGTACTTC.

The V call is TRBV18, the J call TRBJ2-1; 9 bases fit TRBD2. The CDR3 length is 16 residues. The V and J ends lost 1 base and 4 bases, in that order; junction bases with no gene match: 5. The germline gives CDR1 KGHSH, CDR2 LQKENI. CDR3: CASSPLPSGDYNEQFF. CDR3 nucleotides: TGTGCCAGCTCACCACTCCCTAGCGGGGATTACAATGAGCAGTTCTTC.

This chain joins TRBV7-8 and TRBJ2-2; D tentatively reads TRBD1 or TRBD2 (5 bases each). CDR1 is SGHVS and CDR2 is FQNEAQ in the germline V gene. Trimming removed 9 bases from V and 6 bases from J, with 14 bases in between. This CDR3 is 13 amino acids long. The CDR3 here is CASRGQVAGELFF. The CDR3 coding sequence is TGTGCCAGTCGGGGCCAGGTAGCCGGGGAGCTGTTTTTT.

The CDR3 reads CASSEEQGARSPLHF. CDR3 coding DNA: TGTGCCAGCAGTGAAGAGCAGGGGGCTCGGTCACCCCTCCACTTT. The gene calls are TRBV2 and TRBJ1-6, with 8 bases identical to TRBD1. The V and J ends lost 1 base and 10 bases, in that order; junction bases with no gene match: 6. CDR3 length equals 15 residues. Germline CDR1 reads SNHLY; CDR2 reads FYNNEI.

The chain joins TRBV24-1 to TRBJ1-2; TRBD1 might be the D (6 bases). Looked up from germline, CDR1 is KGHDR and CDR2 is SFDVKD. V dropped 4 bases and J dropped 8 bases, with 13 bases sitting between them. The CDR3 is made up of 13 amino acids. This CDR3 reads CATSEPGGAGYTF. Here the CDR3 DNA reads TGTGCCACCAGTGAGCCCGGGGGCGCAGGCTACACCTTC.